Shown below are 23 T cell receptor beta chains from a single sample sequenced in a study of cytomegalovirus exposure and HLA in healthy donors. The PCR was carried out with 60 Vbeta primers and 13 Jbeta primers. The assay was immunoSEQ multiplex PCR, and TCRdb's table has in-frame clones only and misses some. Of 85,000 to 130,000 clones listed, more than 75% are singletons. The sample comprised PBMCs. The receptors come from a woman aged 45 to 65 in good health and CMV-seropositive.

The V call is TRBV5-6, the J call TRBJ1-6, with D possibly being TRBD1 (5 bases). The V and J ends lost 0 bases and 9 bases respectively, with 16 bases between them. The CDR3 length is 16 residues. Germline loops: CDR1 SGHDT, CDR2 YYEEEE. Written as DNA, the CDR3 is TGTGCCAGCAGCTTGGGGCTGGGGCGCGACGTTTCACCCCTCCACTTT. This codes for CASSLGLGRDVSPLHF.

This chain connects TRBV6-5 to TRBJ2-1; D perhaps matches TRBD1 (6 bases). The germline gives CDR1 MNHEY, CDR2 SVGAGI. This CDR3 has 15 residues. Trimming stripped 5 bases from V and 4 bases from J, with 15 bases between. The DNA for the CDR3 is TGTGCCAGCAGTACTCGCACTAGGGGGTACAATGAGCAGTTCTTC. Amino acid sequence: CASSTRTRGYNEQFF.

This rearrangement joins TRBV6-5 to TRBJ2-7, with D tentatively TRBD1 (7 bases). The V end was cut by 0 bases, the J end by 1 base, with 10 bases between. This CDR3 spans 15 amino acids. The germline V gene has CDR1 MNHEY and CDR2 SVGAGI. The chain's CDR3 is CASSYSTGRSYEQYF. CDR3 sequence (DNA): TGTGCCAGCAGTTACTCGACAGGGAGGTCCTACGAGCAGTACTTC.

The table lists this clone with a few counts. The chain has TRBV5-4 and TRBJ2-7; D gene ambiguous. Germline V gene data show CDR1 as SGHNT and CDR2 as YYREEE (reference sequence). V shed 3 bases and J shed 2 bases, with 9 bases lying between them. The CDR3 has 13 residues. The CDR3 spells CASSSDITYEQYF. The DNA for the CDR3 is TGTGCCAGCAGCTCCGACATTACCTACGAGCAGTACTTC.

This rearrangement joins TRBV7-8 to TRBJ2-5, with D maybe TRBD1 (6 bases). Germline CDR1 reads SGHVS; CDR2 reads FQNEAQ. This CDR3 is built from 14 residues. Trimming cost V 5 bases and J 5 bases, with 15 bases left between them. CDR3 amino acids: CASSRSRGRETQYF. CDR3 coding DNA: TGTGCCAGCAGCCGCAGCAGGGGAAGGGAGACCCAGTACTTC.

This chain uses TRBV12-5 with TRBJ2-7, with no clear D. Germline V gene lookup returns CDR1 LGHNT and CDR2 FRNRAP. The ends were cut back, 8 bases at V and 3 bases at J, with 11 bases in the middle. This CDR3 contains 12 residues. CDR3 sequence reads: CASSVEYYEQYF. The DNA of the CDR3 is TGTGCTAGTTCGGTCGAATACTACGAGCAGTACTTC.

The genes are TRBV10-3 and TRBJ1-5, with 7 positions matching TRBD1. Germline CDR1 is ENHRY and CDR2 is SYGVKD. The trim removed 3 bases at V and 5 bases at J, leaving 7 bases unmatched. This CDR3 region has 15 residues. The CDR3 spells CAISDRQGSDQPQHF. The CDR3 bases are TGTGCCATCAGTGATAGACAGGGTTCCGATCAGCCCCAGCATTTT.

V is TRBV19 and J is TRBJ2-5, with 12 bases fitting TRBD2. Per germline, CDR1 LNHDA and CDR2 SQIVND (reference sequence). The CDR3 has 14 amino acids. V gave up 3 bases and J gave up 4 bases; unmatched junction bases: 0. As DNA, the CDR3 is TGTGCCAGTAGTATGACTAGCGGGGGAGAGACCCAGTACTTC. Protein sequence: CASSMTSGGETQYF.

This chain connects TRBV15 to TRBJ1-5; 11 nucleotides line up with TRBD1. CDR1 is LNHNV and CDR2 is YYDKDF in the germline V gene (reference sequence). The CDR3 has 17 amino acids. Losses at the gene ends were 0 bases for V and 4 bases for J; bases not matched to a gene: 5. CDR3 in amino acids: CATSRELGDRGNQPQHF. For the CDR3, the DNA is TGTGCCACCAGCAGAGAATTAGGGGACAGGGGGAATCAGCCCCAGCATTTT.

The genes are TRBV10-3 and TRBJ2-1; perhaps TRBD1 as D (6 bases). The V end lost 7 bases, the J end lost 5 bases, and 21 bases lay between the germline ends. Germline assignment: CDR1 ENHRY and CDR2 SYGVKD. This CDR3 region has 16 residues. CDR3 sequence reads: CAITDSGAPLDNEQFF. The CDR3 DNA follows: TGTGCCATCACCGATTCAGGGGCCCCGTTGGACAATGAGCAGTTCTTC.

The gene calls are TRBV7-2 and TRBJ2-1, with D tentatively TRBD2 (5 bases). The length of the CDR3 is 16 residues. CDR1 and CDR2 (germline): SGHTA, FQGNSA. Trimming removed 4 bases from V and 2 bases from J, with 15 bases in between. CDR3 in amino acids: CASSSFGLPAYNEQFF. The CDR3 DNA is TGTGCCAGCAGCTCTTTTGGACTTCCTGCCTACAATGAGCAGTTCTTC.

Comment on this clone: One junction end does not reproduce the germline sequence, and a read error may be involved. The chain employs TRBV7-9 and TRBJ1-6; D might be TRBD1 (6 bases). This CDR3 is 18 amino acids long. Per the germline V gene, CDR1 is SEHNR and CDR2 is FQNEAQ (reference sequence). This CDR3 is CSSSSPLFYRDGDSPLHF. Here the CDR3 DNA reads TGTTCCAGCAGCTCGCCGTTATTTTACAGGGACGGGGATTCACCCCTCCACTTT.

The rearrangement links TRBV13 to TRBJ1-1; D gene unclear. The CDR3 covers 14 residues. Trimming removed 4 bases at V and 0 bases at J, with 9 bases between. Germline assignment: CDR1 PRHDT and CDR2 FYEKMQ (reference sequence). CDR3 residues: CASSSGGMNTEAFF. The CDR3 DNA sequence: TGTGCCAGCAGCTCGGGTGGCATGAACACTGAAGCTTTCTTT.

The sample holds one count of this clone. The gene calls are TRBV9 and TRBJ2-7, with TRBD2 matching over 10 bases. V gave up 4 bases and J gave up 7 bases; unmatched junction bases: 5. In germline, CDR1 is SGDLS, CDR2 YYNGEE. The CDR3 is made up of 13 amino acids. In nucleotides, the CDR3 is TGTGCCAGCAGCACTAGCGGGGCAGAAGAGCAGTACTTC. It translates to CASSTSGAEEQYF.

The rearrangement links TRBV7-2 to TRBJ1-1; 11 bases agree with TRBD1. CDR1 and CDR2 from the germline V gene are SGHTA and FQGNSA. The V gene end was trimmed by 4 bases and the J gene end by 5 bases; junction bases not matched to a gene: 9. CDR3 length: 16 amino acids. The CDR3 is CASSSPWTGGITEAFF. DNA of the CDR3: TGTGCCAGCAGCTCTCCTTGGACAGGGGGCATTACTGAAGCTTTCTTT.

This clone was recorded once. V and J are TRBV7-9 and TRBJ2-5, with D maybe TRBD2 (6 bases). The germline V gene encodes CDR1 SEHNR and CDR2 FQNEAQ (reference sequence). This CDR3 has 11 residues. V lost 5 bases and J lost 9, with 10 bases in between. CDR3 sequence (DNA): TGTGCCAGCAGCCTTCAGCGGGCCCAGTACTTC. It translates to CASSLQRAQYF.

This clone was seen repeatedly, ten times or more. The rearrangement uses TRBV18 and TRBJ2-5; D perhaps matches TRBD1 (6 bases). V shed 0 bases and J shed 5 bases, with 10 bases lying between them. This CDR3 spans 14 amino acids. Per germline, CDR1 KGHSH and CDR2 LQKENI. The CDR3 loop reads CASSPPGTSETQYF. The CDR3, as DNA: TGTGCCAGCTCACCACCAGGGACATCTGAGACCCAGTACTTC.

This sequence joins TRBV5-1 and TRBJ1-5, with no clear D. Germline-derived CDR1 and CDR2 are SGHRS and YFSETQ. The CDR3 has 15 residues. V lost 1 base and J lost 0, with 8 bases in between. CDR3 in amino acids: CASSLSGSSNQPQHF. CDR3 DNA sequence: TGCGCCAGCAGCTTGTCAGGTTCTAGCAATCAGCCCCAGCATTTT.

J is TRBJ2-5 and V is TRBV30, with 11 bases identical to TRBD2. The CDR3 length is 15 residues. Unmatched junction bases numbered 6, after V lost 4 bases and J lost 2 bases. CDR1 is GTSNPN and CDR2 is SVGIG in the germline V gene (reference sequence). The CDR3: CAWTRLAGPQETQYF. The CDR3 DNA reads as TGTGCCTGGACGAGACTAGCGGGACCTCAAGAGACCCAGTACTTC.

The CDR3 DNA reads TGTGCCTGGAGTCCGGTCCCCTATGGCTACACCTTC. Amino acids: CAWSPVPYGYTF. The chain is built from TRBV30 and TRBJ1-2, with D unclear. Trimming took off 2 bases at V and 4 bases at J, with 8 bases between the two ends. There are 12 residues in the CDR3. The germline V gene encodes CDR1 GTSNPN and CDR2 SVGIG (reference sequence).

The CDR3 loop reads CASSLPPQGDTEAFF. The CDR3 DNA is TGTGCCAGCAGCCTCCCCCCGCAGGGGGACACTGAAGCTTTCTTT. This chain links TRBV9 with TRBJ1-1; TRBD1 matches at 7 bases. The V gene end was trimmed by 4 bases and the J gene end by 3 bases; junction bases not matched to a gene: 9. Germline CDR1 and CDR2: SGDLS and YYNGEE. The CDR3 length is 15 residues.

The chain carries TRBV4-1 and TRBJ2-7, with 8 bases matching TRBD2. Germline V gives CDR1 MGHRA, CDR2 YSYEKL. Trimming cost V 1 base and J 5 bases; bases outside gene matches: 7. CDR3 length: 15 amino acids. Here the CDR3 reads CASSQGQREINEQYF. DNA for the CDR3: TGCGCCAGCAGCCAAGGCCAGCGGGAGATCAACGAGCAGTACTTC.

As to this clone: Other DNA sequences of this sample code for an identical CDR3. The chain has TRBV6-1 and TRBJ1-1; D possibly corresponds to TRBD1 (5 bases). Germline V lookup: CDR1 MNHNS, CDR2 SASEGT. Trimming left V 6 bases short and J 2 bases short, with 13 bases between. There are 14 residues in the CDR3. The CDR3 spells CASRAGPANTEAFF. The CDR3 DNA reads TGTGCCAGCAGGGCGGGACCCGCAAACACTGAAGCTTTCTTT.